This TCR beta chain was identified during a study of graft-versus-host responses after intestinal transplantation. Study in general: Recipients got multivisceral, liver-intestinal, or isolated intestinal transplants. Recipients uniformly received anti-thymocyte globulin induction, followed by tacrolimus and steroids for 2 to 4 years.

For this clone: Antigen specificity is unknown.

The repertoire was sequenced with immunoSEQ multiplex PCR; TCRdb's copy has only in-frame clones and lacks some. Among 65,000 to 85,000 clones listed, about nine tenths were seen once. Study outcomes and limitations: Early after transplant, HvG clones declined as circulating GvH clones peaked.

This receptor was identified in a human donor who was the organ donor for an intestinal transplant. The sequences come from unstimulated CD8+ T cells sorted from spleen or lymph node cells, collected before transplant.

The DNA of the CDR3 is TGTGCCAGCAGCTTGGCTATTCGGGCAGAAGATACGCAGTATTTT. Encoded protein: CASSLAIRAEDTQYF. This chain uses TRBV5-6 with TRBJ2-3; unclear D gene. Trimming stripped 0 bases from V and 5 bases from J, with 13 bases between. CDR3 length: 15 residues. Germline loops: CDR1 SGHDT, CDR2 YYEEEE.